The text below deals with one TCR beta chain. Antigen: not known. The data were produced by immunoSEQ multiplex PCR, yet TCRdb's version contains in-frame clones alone and is incomplete. Of a few million clones in the sample, approximately 94% were seen once. The sample belongs to a study of shared clonotypes between healthy human individuals. Looking at the study overall: Those who served as donors were a couple of women and a few men between the ages of 18 and 49. Study results and limitations: Across subsets, estimated richness was generally greater for naive than for memory populations. Represented genetic and exposure-history diversity was restricted by having few donors. Blood was the sole source, and tissue repertoires probably differ.

This CDR3 has 15 amino acids. Unmatched junction bases numbered 8, after V lost 4 bases and J lost 6 bases. Germline V lookup: CDR1 SGHTS, CDR2 YDEGEE. This receptor was obtained from a man younger than 35 in good health. The chain is built from TRBV5-8 and TRBJ2-7; TRBD1 matches at 12 bases. Sequenced: naive CD4+ T cells sorted from blood. The subset: CD45RA+ positively selected. The CDR3, as DNA: TGTGCCAGCAGCCCGTGGGACAGGGGGCAAGTCGAGCAGTACTTC. This encodes CASSPWDRGQVEQYF.